The 30 T cell receptor beta chains listed next were all sequenced from one sample in a study of vaccination and CD4 T cells after COVID-19 (dated by TCRdb to about 2022). The library was generated by PCR. The instrument given in TCRdb is Illumina iSeq 100. TCR sequencing of DNA from cultured CD4+ T cells used the Oncomine TCR Beta short-read assay at the Johns Hopkins FTIC core. TCRdb ran its own pipeline on the public reads, namely fastp trimming at Q25 and MiXCR clone calling, and kept in-frame beta chains. Rows merge per CDR3 protein into single entries with the most common DNA and genes. The sample has over 9,000 distinct CDR3 sequences on record, roughly half of them singletons. The ten largest clones represent approximately 10% of the sample. Their target antigens are unknown. This sample's treatment or condition label indicates: approximately nine-day PBMC culture with coronavirus spike peptide pools or control peptides (ViraFEST assay).

The source material was CD4+ T cells from blood, cultured in vitro. The receptors originated from a human donor who had recovered from COVID-19.

As DNA, the CDR3 is TGTGCCAGCATCCAGAATAATCAGCCCCAGCATTTT. Protein sequence: CASIQNNQPQHF. V is TRBV28 and J is TRBJ1-5; no reliable D call. V lost 7 bases to trimming and J lost 4 bases, with 8 bases between them. CDR3 length equals 12 residues. Germline-derived CDR1 and CDR2 are MDHEN and SYDVKM.

V gene TRBV20-1 combines with J gene TRBJ1-4; D is possibly TRBD1 (6 bases). The germline V gene encodes CDR1 DFQATT and CDR2 SNEGSKA (reference sequence). Between the trimmed V and J ends, which lost 5 bases and 5 bases, there was a span of 12 bases. The CDR3 runs 13 residues. This CDR3 reads CSAADSQNEKLFF. Here the CDR3 DNA reads TGCAGTGCTGCGGACAGCCAGAATGAAAAACTGTTTTTT.

This sequence joins TRBV20-1 and TRBJ1-5; D is unresolved. The V and J ends lost 4 bases and 7 bases respectively, with 11 bases between them. The CDR3 length is 12 residues. Per the germline V gene, CDR1 is DFQATT and CDR2 is SNEGSKA (reference sequence). The CDR3 nucleotides are TGCAGTGCTACCCTCTTCGACCAGCCCCAGCATTTT. It codes for CSATLFDQPQHF.

This sequence joins TRBV29-1 and TRBJ2-5; tentative D call: TRBD2 (6 bases). Germline V gene data show CDR1 as SQVTM and CDR2 as ANQGSEA. The CDR3 spans 12 residues. The V end lost 2 bases, the J end lost 7 bases, and 11 bases lay between the germline ends. The CDR3 spells CSVERRGRTQYF. In DNA form, the CDR3 reads TGCAGCGTTGAAAGGCGGGGCCGGACCCAGTACTTC.

This chain joins TRBV20-1 and TRBJ2-7; no firm D call. V was cut by 3 bases and J by 3 bases, with 15 bases left in between. Germline-derived CDR1 and CDR2 are DFQATT and SNEGSKA (reference sequence). The CDR3 extends over 14 amino acids. This CDR3 reads CSASSGLSHYEQYF. The CDR3 bases are TGCAGTGCTAGTTCAGGTCTATCCCACTACGAGCAGTACTTC.

This rearrangement joins TRBV27 to TRBJ2-2, with D hard to call. This CDR3 is 15 amino acids long. Germline values: CDR1 MNHEY, CDR2 SMNVEV (reference sequence). Trimming pared 2 bases from V and 4 bases from J, leaving 11 bases between. The CDR3 loop reads CASSLTLRVTGELFF. Written as DNA, the CDR3 is TGTGCCAGCAGTTTAACACTAAGGGTCACCGGGGAGCTGTTTTTT.

CDR3 protein: CATSRQGTDTQYF. The CDR3 coding sequence is TGTGCCACCAGTCGGCAAGGCACAGATACGCAGTATTTT. The chain has TRBV24-1 and TRBJ2-3; D is uncertain. The germline V and J ends were trimmed by 6 bases and 1 base, with 7 bases remaining between them. This CDR3 spans 13 amino acids. Germline CDR1 KGHDR, CDR2 SFDVKD.

By sample fraction, this clonotype is large (0.1 to 1%). The V and J genes are TRBV18 and TRBJ1-1, with TRBD1 identical over 10 bases. CDR1 and CDR2 (germline): KGHSH, LQKENI. This CDR3 comprises 14 residues. With 8 bases clipped from V and 1 base from J, the junction kept 4 bases outside the gene matches. CDR3 in DNA: TGTGCCAGCACCGGGACAGGGGCGAACACTGAAGCTTTCTTT. It translates to CASTGTGANTEAFF.

This clonotype was counted between two and nine times. V is TRBV2 and J is TRBJ2-5; 11 nucleotides line up with TRBD1. The CDR3 extends over 14 amino acids. Trimming took 7 bases from V and 3 from J; bases not matched to a gene: 4. The V gene's germline CDR1 is SNHLY and CDR2 FYNNEI. The CDR3 protein is CASKRTGGEETQYF. The CDR3 DNA follows: TGTGCCAGCAAGAGGACAGGGGGCGAAGAGACCCAGTACTTC.

The chain combines TRBV2 with TRBJ2-1; the D gene is possibly TRBD1 (5 bases). The length of the CDR3 is 15 residues. The germline V and J ends were trimmed by 2 bases and 10 bases, with 18 bases remaining between them. CDR1 is SNHLY and CDR2 is FYNNEI in the germline V gene. The CDR3 nucleotides read TGTGCCAGCAGTGAACTCCTAGGGGTAGTCGGGGAGCAGTTCTTC. Its protein is CASSELLGVVGEQFF.

The chain uses TRBV20-1 and TRBJ2-5; D possibly corresponds to TRBD1 (6 bases). Germline values: CDR1 DFQATT, CDR2 SNEGSKA (reference sequence). The V end lost 0 bases, the J end lost 4 bases, and 15 bases lay between the germline ends. The CDR3 contains 15 residues. The CDR3 coding sequence is TGCAGTGCTAGAGATTTCAGGGGCTCGGGAGAGACCCAGTACTTC. This gives the protein CSARDFRGSGETQYF.

This sequence joins TRBV6-2 or TRBV6-3 and TRBJ2-1; 7 bases agree with TRBD2. J gave up 8 bases and V 2 bases, and 12 bases lay outside the gene matches. CDR1 is MNHEY, CDR2 SVGEGT, per germline. The CDR3 is 16 residues long. In DNA form, the CDR3 reads TGTGCCAGCAGTTACACCCGGGGCGGGAGTTGGGATGAGCAGTTCTTC. It is translated as CASSYTRGGSWDEQFF.

The chain joins TRBV6-5 to TRBJ2-1; 7 nucleotides agree with TRBD2. V lost 2 bases to trimming and J lost 8 bases; unmatched junction nucleotides: 6. Germline assignment: CDR1 MNHEY and CDR2 SVGAGI. The CDR3 spans 14 residues. The DNA of the CDR3 is TGTGCCAGCAGTTACCCAGGACTAGTCGATGAGCAGTTCTTC. The encoded protein is CASSYPGLVDEQFF.

The gene calls are TRBV28 and TRBJ2-7; D ambiguous. The CDR3 sequence is 12 residues long. Between the trimmed V and J ends, which lost 4 bases and 0 bases, there was a span of 4 bases. CDR1 is MDHEN, CDR2 SYDVKM, per germline. CDR3 nucleotides: TGTGCCAGCAGTTCCCTCTCCTACGAGCAGTACTTC. Translation: CASSSLSYEQYF.

The chain links TRBV28 to TRBJ1-2, with TRBD1 as a possible D gene (5 bases). CDR3 size: 15 residues. Germline V gives CDR1 MDHEN, CDR2 SYDVKM. The ends were cut back, 6 bases at V and 6 bases at J, with 20 bases in the middle. The DNA of the CDR3 is TGTGCCAGCAGGCCCCCGGGGCCGGAGGCACATGGCTACACCTTC. The encoded protein is CASRPPGPEAHGYTF.

This clonotype was counted a few times. The chain is built from TRBV28 and TRBJ2-2; perhaps TRBD1 as D (6 bases). Trimming took off 7 bases at V and 2 bases at J, with 11 bases between the two ends. In germline, CDR1 is MDHEN, CDR2 SYDVKM. The CDR3 is 14 amino acids. The CDR3 nucleotides read TGTGCCAGCAATACACAGGGTAACACCGGGGAGCTGTTTTTT. Its protein product is CASNTQGNTGELFF.

The chain carries TRBV7-9 and TRBJ1-1, with D uncertain. Germline loops: CDR1 SEHNR, CDR2 FQNEAQ (reference sequence). V was clipped by 2 bases and J by 8 bases, with 12 bases between them. The CDR3 is 13 residues long. CDR3 sequence: CASSLLGDNEAFF. The CDR3 bases are TGTGCCAGCAGCTTATTAGGCGACAACGAAGCTTTCTTT.

This clonotype was seen a handful of times. CDR3 nucleotide sequence: TGTGCCAGCAGTTACCAGGGGTACGGCTACACCTTC. It translates to CASSYQGYGYTF. The rearrangement links TRBV28 to TRBJ1-2; TRBD1 is a possible D gene (6 bases). Per the germline V gene, CDR1 is MDHEN and CDR2 is SYDVKM. This CDR3 has 12 residues. Deletions cut 4 bases from V and 8 bases from J, with 11 bases between.

The chain is built from TRBV2 and TRBJ1-1, with 7 bases identical to TRBD1. There are 14 residues in the CDR3. V lost 6 bases to trimming and J lost 1 base; unmatched junction nucleotides: 5. Germline V CDR1 and CDR2: SNHLY, FYNNEI. The CDR3 sequence is CASSQGVGNTEAFF. CDR3 bases: TGTGCCAGCAGCCAGGGGGTGGGGAACACTGAAGCTTTCTTT.

The gene calls are TRBV6-4 and TRBJ2-2; D ambiguous. Germline CDR1 MRHNA, CDR2 SNTAGT. Trimming took off 8 bases at V and 5 bases at J, with 9 bases between the two ends. The CDR3 contains 12 residues. The CDR3: CASFGSTGELFF. The CDR3 DNA sequence: TGTGCCAGCTTTGGGTCGACCGGGGAGCTGTTTTTT.

This clonotype was picked up a small number of times. The chain couples TRBV28 to TRBJ2-7, with 11 bases identical to TRBD1. The germline gives CDR1 MDHEN, CDR2 SYDVKM. The CDR3 is 15 amino acids. V gave up 6 bases and J gave up 3 bases; unmatched junction bases: 7. CDR3 sequence (DNA): TGTGCCAGCAGCGAACCGGGACAGGGGGGCTACGAGCAGTACTTC. This codes for CASSEPGQGGYEQYF.

This clonotype has just a few counts. The J gene is TRBJ1-5, the V gene TRBV6-1, with 8 bases lining up with TRBD1. The CDR3 loop spans 15 amino acids. The ends lost 7 bases at V and 2 bases at J; junction bases unmatched: 7. Germline CDR1 reads MNHNS; CDR2 reads SASEGT. CDR3 in amino acids: CASIQGAEGNQPQHF. The CDR3 nucleotides read TGTGCCAGCATTCAGGGGGCAGAGGGCAATCAGCCCCAGCATTTT.

A single count supports this clonotype. The CDR3 DNA is TGCGCCAGCAGCGTTTACAGGGGGCGAGACGAGCAGTACTTC. Amino acid sequence: CASSVYRGRDEQYF. The chain carries TRBV5-1 and TRBJ2-7; 9 bases line up with TRBD1. CDR1 SGHRS and CDR2 YFSETQ come from the germline V gene. V shed 4 bases, J shed 5 bases, and the junction held 7 bases outside the gene matches. This CDR3 has 14 amino acids.

Only a few counts were recorded for this clonotype. Here the CDR3 DNA reads TGCAGCGCGCGGGGGGGCAGGGTGGAAACTGAAGCTTTCTTT. Protein sequence: CSARGGRVETEAFF. The chain carries TRBV20-1 and TRBJ1-1; tentative D call: TRBD1 (6 bases). This CDR3 has 14 residues. Germline-derived CDR1 and CDR2 are DFQATT and SNEGSKA (reference sequence).

The rearrangement links TRBV10-3 to TRBJ1-2, with unresolved D. Germline-derived CDR1 and CDR2 are ENHRY and SYGVKD. This CDR3 comprises 14 residues. V was pared by 5 bases and J by 2 bases, with 12 bases between. The CDR3 spells CAISPSGRNYGYTF. CDR3 in DNA: TGTGCCATCAGTCCCTCCGGGAGAAACTATGGCTACACCTTC.

In its sample, this clonotype was seen a few times. The chain couples TRBV2 to TRBJ1-1; TRBD1 matches at 8 bases. The CDR3 loop spans 14 amino acids. V shed 6 bases, J shed 1 base, and the junction held 4 bases outside the gene matches. Germline assignment: CDR1 SNHLY and CDR2 FYNNEI. This CDR3 reads CASRDRGWNTEAFF. The CDR3 nucleotides read TGTGCCAGCAGAGACAGGGGATGGAACACTGAAGCTTTCTTT.

This chain links TRBV6-2 or TRBV6-3 with TRBJ2-7; 8 bases map to TRBD1. Germline CDR1 reads MNHEY; CDR2 reads SVGEGT. The CDR3 sequence is 15 residues long. The V and J ends lost 6 bases and 4 bases, in that order; junction bases with no gene match: 11. The CDR3 nucleotides read TGTGCCAGCAGAACCGGACAGGGATTAAAATACGAGCAGTACTTC. Its translation: CASRTGQGLKYEQYF.

V and J are TRBV19 and TRBJ1-2, with D maybe TRBD1 (5 bases). The V and J ends lost 10 bases and 3 bases respectively, with 15 bases between them. The V gene's germline CDR1 is LNHDA and CDR2 SQIVND (reference sequence). CDR3 size: 13 residues. CDR3 residues: CATRTGVDYGYTF. Here the CDR3 DNA reads TGTGCCACCAGGACGGGGGTGGACTATGGCTACACCTTC.

The chain is built from TRBV28 and TRBJ2-2; D may be TRBD1 (5 bases). The V gene lost 4 bases and the J gene lost 6 bases, with 15 bases spanning the gap. This CDR3 has 15 amino acids. Per the germline V gene, CDR1 is MDHEN and CDR2 is SYDVKM. CDR3 in amino acids: CASSYRSGWAGELFF. The CDR3 DNA is TGTGCCAGCAGTTATAGGTCAGGGTGGGCCGGGGAGCTGTTTTTT.

DNA of the CDR3: TGTGCCAGCTCACCGGGCGGACAGGGCTGGTATTCCGAGCAGTACTTC. It translates to CASSPGGQGWYSEQYF. The chain links TRBV18 to TRBJ2-7, with 8 bases aligning to TRBD1. The CDR3 length is 16 residues. The V segment lost 3 bases and the J segment 6 bases; nucleotides outside the gene matches: 13. The V gene's germline CDR1 is KGHSH and CDR2 LQKENI.